This T cell receptor beta chain was found in a study of T cells in Graves' hyperthyroidism and ophthalmopathy (dated by TCRdb to 2018 to 2020). Study-wide context: Peripheral blood was sampled at the time of initial diagnosis, prior to any treatment. TCR V-J signatures able to tell the groups apart were searched for in a discovery cohort of approximately 95 patients, of whom more than 40 had Graves' ophthalmopathy and around 57 had stable Graves' hyperthyroidism. Prospective prediction of ophthalmopathy was tested in an independent validation cohort consisting of some 20 hyperthyroidism patients and more than 15 patients who later progressed to ophthalmopathy. The approximately 98 discovery patients were randomly divided into training and test sets at a 7:3 ratio. In six Graves' hyperthyroidism patients, the study also compared T-cell repertoires from thyroid tissue with T-cell repertoires from blood. After blood sampling, hyperthyroidism patients were treated with methimazole at a starting dose of 30 mg daily, and ophthalmopathy patients were treated with high-dose intravenous methylprednisolone. The paper describes TCR Vbeta CDR3 sequencing of 135 peripheral blood samples, made up of 43 ophthalmopathy patients, 70 to 75 hyperthyroidism patients and roughly 17 progressor patients. What the study reported, not specific to this receptor: In validation, the model predicted progression to ophthalmopathy with 60% to 71% sensitivity and roughly 75% specificity, a median of 6.5 months before onset. Sample size was not statistically predetermined, and investigators were not blinded to group allocation. In cross-validation, a model built on a 13 V-J signature told ophthalmopathy apart from stable hyperthyroidism with less than 90% sensitivity and 81% to 82% specificity, and in testing the same model reached 80%/75%. Most expanded thyroid clonotypes (frequency above 0.001) were also detected in blood, a finding suggesting that blood repertoires may reflect thyroid immune responses.

The CDR3 runs 14 amino acids, cysteine and phenylalanine included. This entry keeps only the CDR3 DNA: 42 bases, framed from base 1. The germline V gene provides CDR1 ENHRY and CDR2 SYGVKD. V is pruned by 5 bases and J by 9 bases, leaving 7 bases of the junction without a gene match. A patient counted as having stable Graves' hyperthyroidism if no progression to ophthalmopathy occurred over 18 months of follow-up. Hyperthyroidism patients were newly diagnosed, with disease duration under 2 months, and aged 18 to 65 years. The study excluded patients with uncontrolled infections, other autoimmune diseases, pregnancy or lactation. Diagnoses relied on clinical symptoms, serum thyroxine and TRAb, thyroid ultrasound and orbital computed tomography. PBMCs were isolated from roughly 10 ml of fresh peripheral blood by Ficoll-Paque density gradient centrifugation. Total RNA was extracted using Trizol reagent, and RNA quality was assessed on an Agilent 2100 Bioanalyzer.

As to this clonotype: This receptor's antigen is unknown. No base-level quality is on record; no much larger clone is a single base apart.

Amplification of TCR beta CDR3 regions was carried out from RNA transcripts. The first round of RT-PCR for the TCR CDR3 was performed with the HTBI primer set and the Qiagen OneStep RT-PCR kit. The libraries were constructed in a second round of multiplex PCR and then size-selected and purified. Libraries were sequenced paired-end with 100 bp reads on an Illumina HiSeq2000. Per the original workflow: SOAPnuke was used to process the raw data, throwing out any read that contained adapters or uncalled bases, had a mean Phred below 15, or lacked an exact constant-primer or identifier match. High-quality paired reads were merged with COPE v1.2.5, and unique nucleotide sequences were defined as clonotypes. MiTCR v1.1 was used to align clonotypes to the IMGT TRBV, TRBD and TRBJ reference segments. Analysis was restricted to V-J combinations with a frequency above 0.0001, which covered 98% to 99.2% of repertoires. A TCS score was defined as the ratio between F50 (clonal expansion) and ExV (chaos), using BLOSUM62-based TCRdist between CDR3 peptides within each V-J. Welch's t-statistics and random forest reduced around 520 V-J features to under 15, which were used in a naive Bayes classifier (R e1071). The similarity between thyroid and blood repertoires was quantified using the Morisita-Horn index. TCRdb redid the processing of the public reads, applying fastp at Q25 and MiXCR, and retained in-frame beta chains. Merged by CDR3 protein, the rows form single entries marked with the most common genes and DNA. The V and J calls shown here were made by TCRdb, not taken from the authors' results. Here the sample has hundreds of thousands of distinct CDR3 sequences; around 38% occur a single time. The ten largest account for 7.5% to 9.5% of the sample.

The source is a man between 18 and 29 years old with Graves' hyperthyroidism. The chain uses TRBV10-3 and TRBJ1-6, with TRBD1 identical over 7 junction bases. Input material: blood. CDR3 loop: CAISRQGSGSPLHF. The DNA is as follows: TGTGCCATCAGTAGACAGGGTTCAGGTTCACCCCTCCACTTT.